This T cell receptor (beta chain) was recorded in a study of cytomegalovirus exposure and HLA in healthy donors. Germline CDR1 and CDR2: LNHNV and YYDKDF (reference sequence). The CDR3 is 16 residues long. J gave up 6 bases and V 6 bases, and 9 bases lay outside the gene matches. 13 Jbeta primers and 60 Vbeta primers were used for the PCR. The data were produced by immunoSEQ multiplex PCR, yet TCRdb's version contains in-frame clones alone and is incomplete. The repertoire holds 55,000 to 80,000 clones, about 82% seen once, with less than 3% in the top ten. The rearrangement links TRBV15 to TRBJ2-1, with 12 bases lining up with TRBD1. This TCR derives from a woman aged 25-40 years in good health and CMV-seronegative. The sequenced material came from PBMCs. CDR3 sequence: CATRSSGTGGSNEQFF. The DNA for the CDR3 is TGTGCCACCAGAAGCTCCGGGACAGGGGGCTCCAATGAGCAGTTCTTC. The variable domain in full, with the rest retrieved from reference TRBV15 and TRBJ2-1, is DAMVIQNPRYQVTQFGKPVTLSCSQTLNHNVMYWYQQKSSQAPKLLFHYYDKDFNNEADTPDNFQSRRPNTSFCFLDIRSPGLGDTAMYLCATRSSGTGGSNEQFFGPGTRLTVL.